This T cell receptor (beta chain) came from a study of blood T cell repertoires in COVID-19. Background on the study: Specimens from acute and convalescent COVID-19 originated in the United States, Italy and Spain. Nucleic acid was either cDNA or gDNA, and it came from T cells, B-cell-depleted T cells, or PBMCs.

Allocation to cohorts depended on clinical history reported by the participants. As processed by the authors: Counts of nucleated cells, estimated from reference gene primer amplification, were obtained. Generated by immunoSEQ multiplex PCR, the TCRdb table keeps only in-frame clones and is missing some. The V and J calls and clone size were taken over from that table, and D and trimming were inferred from the DNA. The sample lists roughly 400,000 clones; around 90% were seen once. This clone was counted once. The specimen was PBMCs or T cells enriched from blood (not recorded which). The source of this sequence is a woman aged 40 to 50 with acute COVID-19.

CDR3 in amino acids: CASSPDRQETQYF. DNA of the CDR3: TGTGCCAGCAGCCCTGACAGACAAGAGACCCAGTACTTC. This rearrangement joins TRBV7-9 to TRBJ2-5, with D perhaps TRBD1 (5 bases). Germline lookup yields CDR1 SEHNR and CDR2 FQNEAQ (reference sequence). This CDR3 comprises 13 residues. The ends were cut back, 5 bases at V and 2 bases at J, with 9 bases in the middle.